Listed below are T cell receptor beta chains from one sample, sequenced in a study of Ad26.COV2.S vaccination and SARS-CoV-2 variants. Clones were read by immunoSEQ multiplex PCR, and TCRdb kept only the in-frame ones, dropping some. The repertoire holds about 350,000 clones, around 89% seen once, with roughly 5% in the top ten. Sample: peripheral blood, taken in a trial of Ad26.COV2.S vaccine versus placebo. These receptor sequences come from a person aged 18 to 65 who received the Ad26.COV2.S COVID-19 vaccine or a placebo. Each CDR3 is given with its conserved first and last residue. A D gene is named only where the DNA matches it firmly. Size is stated for part of the rows, as once, few or many counts, or as a class when the clone is expanded.

clone_size	j_call	v_call	d_call	cdr3_aa	cdr3_nt
once	TRBJ1-4	TRBV30	-	CAWSVGSRVVGFGEKLFF	TGTGCCTGGAGTGTAGGATCCCGGGTGGTGGGATTTGGTGAAAAACTGTTTTTT
-	TRBJ2-3	TRBV28	-	CASSLNPWGRTDTQYF	TGTGCCAGCAGTTTAAACCCATGGGGGCGCACAGATACGCAGTATTTT
-	TRBJ2-1	TRBV10-3	TRBD2	CAITNIAGTYNEQFF	TGTGCCATCACTAACATAGCGGGGACCTACAATGAGCAGTTCTTC
-	TRBJ2-1	TRBV27	-	CASKRTTTYNEQFF	TGTGCCAGCAAGAGGACTACCACCTACAATGAGCAGTTCTTC
-	TRBJ2-3	TRBV9	-	CASSVERAQDTQYF	TGTGCCAGCAGCGTAGAGAGGGCCCAAGATACGCAGTATTTT
-	TRBJ1-1	TRBV19	-	CASSISVNTEAFF	TGTGCCAGTAGTATATCGGTGAACACTGAAGCTTTCTTT
-	TRBJ2-3	TRBV3-1/TRBV3-2	TRBD2	CASSQDFRGLAGTSTDTQYF	TGTGCCAGCAGCCAAGATTTTAGAGGACTAGCGGGGACTAGCACAGATACGCAGTATTTT
-	TRBJ1-5	TRBV18	TRBD1	CASSPTGGYGNQPQHF	TGTGCCAGCTCACCTACAGGGGGCTATGGCAATCAGCCCCAGCATTTT
few	TRBJ2-7	TRBV5-8	TRBD1	CASSLKGQGPSYEQYF	TGTGCCAGCAGCTTAAAGGGACAGGGTCCTTCCTACGAGCAGTACTTC
-	TRBJ1-2	TRBV19	-	CASGGGSVRDYGYTF	TGTGCCAGTGGAGGGGGTTCGGTGCGGGACTATGGCTACACCTTC
-	TRBJ2-3	TRBV27	-	CASSDNLSTDTQYF	TGTGCCAGCAGTGACAACCTTAGCACAGATACGCAGTATTTT
-	TRBJ2-5	TRBV11-2	-	CASSEVRGETQYF	TGTGCCAGCAGCGAGGTTCGTGGGGAGACCCAGTACTTC
-	TRBJ2-7	TRBV11-2	TRBD1	CASSLGGTGFGQYF	TGTGCCAGCAGCTTAGGAGGGACAGGGTTCGGGCAGTACTTC
-	TRBJ1-5	TRBV4-1	-	CASSQPPREESNQPQHF	TGCGCCAGCAGCCAGCCCCCCAGGGAAGAGAGCAATCAGCCCCAGCATTTT
-	TRBJ2-3	TRBV3-1/TRBV3-2	-	CASSQDWGGTDTQYF	TGTGCCAGCAGCCAAGATTGGGGGGGCACAGATACGCAGTATTTT
-	TRBJ2-2	TRBV9	-	CASSVVWDTGELFF	TGTGCCAGCAGCGTAGTTTGGGACACCGGGGAGCTGTTTTTT
-	TRBJ1-4	TRBV6-5	-	CASSRGNEKLFF	TGTGCCAGCAGTCGGGGTAATGAAAAACTGTTTTTT
once	TRBJ2-1	TRBV24-1	-	CATSDNPNSGERGNEQFF	TGTGCCACCAGTGATAACCCAAATTCAGGGGAGCGAGGCAATGAGCAGTTCTTC
once	TRBJ1-6	TRBV2	TRBD1	CASLSRGKLYNSPLHF	TGTGCCAGCTTGTCCAGGGGGAAACTTTATAATTCACCCCTCCACTTT
-	TRBJ1-2	TRBV21-1	-	CASSKPGYGYTF	TGTGCCAGCAGCAAGCCAGGCTATGGCTACACCTTC
-	TRBJ2-3	TRBV5-1	-	CASSLLGPTTDTQYF	TGCGCCAGCAGCTTGTTGGGACCGACCACAGATACGCAGTATTTT
-	TRBJ1-6	TRBV5-1	-	CASSLAGSGSPLHF	TGCGCCAGCAGCTTGGCCGGCTCGGGTTCACCCCTCCACTTT
few	TRBJ1-1	TRBV4-3	-	CASSRPMNTEAFF	TGCGCCAGCAGCCGACCGATGAACACTGAAGCTTTCTTT